The sequence of this TCR beta chain was determined in a study of Graves' ophthalmopathy and Graves' hyperthyroidism. The wider study: The stable label applied to hyperthyroidism with no ophthalmopathy within 18 months of follow-up.

Amplified material comprised TCR beta CDR3 regions derived from RNA transcripts. Second-round multiplex PCR came after a first-round RT-PCR that employed HTBI primers. MiXCR, run by TCRdb on the multiplex PCR reads, gives a single entry per CDR3 protein. The table lists over a million distinct CDR3 sequences, about 38% of them singletons, with more than 9.5% in the top ten. Concerning this clonotype: No antigen is known for it.

The hyperthyroidism patients had a new diagnosis of under 2 months' duration and were aged 18 to 65. Diagnoses were established from clinical symptoms, serum thyroxine, TRAb, thyroid ultrasound and orbital computed tomography. Study results and limitations: Blood shared most expanded thyroid clonotypes above 0.001 frequency.

This TCR came from an adult man with Graves' hyperthyroidism. The sequencing input was peripheral blood or thyroid tissue (not recorded which).

CDR3: CASSRTAGTGFGRNYGYTF. CDR3 nucleotide sequence: TGCGCCAGCAGCCGGACAGCCGGGACAGGGTTTGGGAGAAACTATGGCTACACCTTC. The chain is built from TRBV4-3 and TRBJ1-2; 9 bases map to TRBD1. V was pared by 4 bases and J by 2 bases, with 17 bases of the junction left unmatched. CDR1 LGHNA and CDR2 YSLEER come from the germline V gene. The CDR3 is 19 amino acids.